This TCR beta chain stems from a study of T-cell memory formation after mild COVID-19. This clonotype was found a few times. TCRdb recomputed calls from the 5' RACE reads with MiXCR, one row per CDR3 protein. The sample carries a few hundred thousand distinct CDR3 sequences, less than 25% recorded once. The sequenced sample was PBMCs or a T cell subset sorted from them (not recorded which). This TCR derives from an adult woman who had mild COVID-19 (a few samples of this study predate the infection). Cell type and time point are not known.

The CDR3 DNA reads TGTGCCAGCAGTCCCAGGGGAAAGATAGCCAAAAACATTCAGTACTTC. Encoded protein: CASSPRGKIAKNIQYF. The chain is built from TRBV6-2 or TRBV6-3 and TRBJ2-4; possibly TRBD1 for D (6 bases). CDR3 size: 16 residues. Germline V CDR1 and CDR2: MNHEY, SVGEGT. Trimming pared 5 bases from V and 0 bases from J, leaving 14 bases between.